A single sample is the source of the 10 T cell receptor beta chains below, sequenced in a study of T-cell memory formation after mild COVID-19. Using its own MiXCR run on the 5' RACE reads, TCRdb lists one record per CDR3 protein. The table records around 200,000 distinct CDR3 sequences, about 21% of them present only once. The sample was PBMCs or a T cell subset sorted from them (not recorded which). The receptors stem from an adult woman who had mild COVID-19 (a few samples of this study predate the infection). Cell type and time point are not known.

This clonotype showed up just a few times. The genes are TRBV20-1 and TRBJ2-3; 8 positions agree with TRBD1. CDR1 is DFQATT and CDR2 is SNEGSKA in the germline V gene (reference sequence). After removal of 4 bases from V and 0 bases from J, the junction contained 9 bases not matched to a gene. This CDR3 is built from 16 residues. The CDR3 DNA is TGCAGTGCTAAGGCAGGGGGCGAGGCTAGCACAGATACGCAGTATTTT. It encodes CSAKAGGEASTDTQYF.

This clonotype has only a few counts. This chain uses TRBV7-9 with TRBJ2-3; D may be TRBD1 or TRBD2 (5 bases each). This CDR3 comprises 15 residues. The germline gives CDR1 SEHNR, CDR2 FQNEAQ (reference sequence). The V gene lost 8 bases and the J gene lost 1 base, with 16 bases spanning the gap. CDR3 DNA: TGTGCCAGCCCTCTAGGGACCAGCGGCACAGATACGCAGTATTTT. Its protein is CASPLGTSGTDTQYF.

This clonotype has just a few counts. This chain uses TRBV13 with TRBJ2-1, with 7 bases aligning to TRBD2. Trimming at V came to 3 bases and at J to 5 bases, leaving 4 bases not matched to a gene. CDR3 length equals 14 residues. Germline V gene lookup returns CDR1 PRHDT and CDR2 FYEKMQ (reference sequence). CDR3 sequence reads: CASSFLAAHNEQFF. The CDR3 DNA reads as TGTGCCAGCAGCTTTCTAGCGGCACACAATGAGCAGTTCTTC.

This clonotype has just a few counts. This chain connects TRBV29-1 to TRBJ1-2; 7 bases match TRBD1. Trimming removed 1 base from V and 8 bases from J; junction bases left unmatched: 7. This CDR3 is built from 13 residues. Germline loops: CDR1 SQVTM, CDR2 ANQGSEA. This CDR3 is CSVEASGGVGYTF. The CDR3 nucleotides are TGCAGCGTTGAAGCGTCAGGGGGAGTAGGCTACACCTTC.

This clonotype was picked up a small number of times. The CDR3 loop reads CASSPTGGPQPQHF. Here the CDR3 DNA reads TGTGCCAGCAGCCCTACAGGGGGACCTCAGCCCCAGCATTTT. The chain employs TRBV7-9 and TRBJ1-5; TRBD1 matches at 8 bases. Germline values: CDR1 SEHNR, CDR2 FQNEAQ (reference sequence). J was trimmed by 6 bases and V by 5 bases; bases with no gene match: 6. This CDR3 region has 14 residues.

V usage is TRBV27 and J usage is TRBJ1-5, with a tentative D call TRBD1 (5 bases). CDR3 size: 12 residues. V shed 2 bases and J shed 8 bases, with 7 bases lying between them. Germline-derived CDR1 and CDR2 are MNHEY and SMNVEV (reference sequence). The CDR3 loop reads CASSLIGEPQHF. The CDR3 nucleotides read TGTGCCAGCAGTTTAATAGGGGAGCCCCAGCATTTT.

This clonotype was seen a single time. CDR3 residues: CASSRDFSSYNEQFF. CDR3 nucleotide sequence: TGTGCCAGCAGCAGGGACTTCAGCTCCTACAATGAGCAGTTCTTC. The rearrangement joins TRBV6-5 to TRBJ2-1, with D perhaps matching TRBD2 (6 bases). Germline V gene sequence: CDR1 MNHEY, CDR2 SVGAGI. Deletions cut 6 bases from V and 0 bases from J, with 12 bases between. The CDR3 has 15 amino acids.

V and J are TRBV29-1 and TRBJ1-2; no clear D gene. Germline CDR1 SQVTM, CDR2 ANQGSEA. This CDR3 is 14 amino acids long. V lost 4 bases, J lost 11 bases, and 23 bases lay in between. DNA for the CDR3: TGCAGCGTTGTGGGTGTTGGTCACACCGGGAATTACACCTTC. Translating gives CSVVGVGHTGNYTF.

The CDR3 DNA reads TGTGCCAGCAGCTTACCAACCCTTAGCACAGATACGCAGTATTTT. Amino acid sequence: CASSLPTLSTDTQYF. The chain recombines TRBV7-9 with TRBJ2-3; D is unclear. In germline, CDR1 is SEHNR, CDR2 FQNEAQ (reference sequence). This CDR3 contains 15 residues. V was cut by 2 bases and J by 0 bases, with 9 bases left in between.

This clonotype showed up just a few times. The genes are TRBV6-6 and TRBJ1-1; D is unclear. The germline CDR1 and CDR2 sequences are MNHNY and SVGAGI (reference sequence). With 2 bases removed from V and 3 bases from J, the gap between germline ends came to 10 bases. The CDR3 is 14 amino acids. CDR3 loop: CASSYGPGDTEAFF. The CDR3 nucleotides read TGTGCCAGCAGTTACGGGCCAGGAGACACTGAAGCTTTCTTT.